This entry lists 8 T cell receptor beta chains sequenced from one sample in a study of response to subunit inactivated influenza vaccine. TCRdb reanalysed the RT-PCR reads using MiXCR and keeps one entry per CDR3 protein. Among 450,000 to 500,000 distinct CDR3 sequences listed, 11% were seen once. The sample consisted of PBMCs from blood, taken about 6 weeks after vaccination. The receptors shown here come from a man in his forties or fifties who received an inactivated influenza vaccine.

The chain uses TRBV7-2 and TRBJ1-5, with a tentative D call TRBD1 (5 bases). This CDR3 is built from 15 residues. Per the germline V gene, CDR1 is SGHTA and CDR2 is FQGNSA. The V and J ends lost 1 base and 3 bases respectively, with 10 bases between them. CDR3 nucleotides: TGTGCCAGCAGCTTAGAGTGGGGGAACAATCAGCCCCAGCATTTT. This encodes CASSLEWGNNQPQHF.

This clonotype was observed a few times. CDR3 coding DNA: TGTGCCAGCAGCTTTTGGGGAGCGGGAGGGCCGGAGACCCAGTACTTC. It yields the protein CASSFWGAGGPETQYF. The chain couples TRBV7-2 to TRBJ2-5, with 10 bases fitting TRBD2. The ends lost 3 bases at V and 5 bases at J; junction bases unmatched: 9. The CDR3 contains 16 residues. Germline CDR1 reads SGHTA; CDR2 reads FQGNSA.

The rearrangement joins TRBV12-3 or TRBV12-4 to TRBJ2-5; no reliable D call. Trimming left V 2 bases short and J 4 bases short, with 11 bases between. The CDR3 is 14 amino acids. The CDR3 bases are TGTGCCAGCAGTTTAAATGTAGTGGGAGAGACCCAGTACTTC. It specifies CASSLNVVGETQYF.

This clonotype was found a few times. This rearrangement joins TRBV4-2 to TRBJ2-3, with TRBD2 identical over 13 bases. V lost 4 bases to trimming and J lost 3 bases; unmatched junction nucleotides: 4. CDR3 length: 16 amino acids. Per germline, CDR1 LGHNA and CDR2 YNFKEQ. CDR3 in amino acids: CASSPTSGRFTDTQYF. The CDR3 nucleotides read TGTGCCAGCAGCCCGACTAGCGGGAGGTTTACAGATACGCAGTATTTT.

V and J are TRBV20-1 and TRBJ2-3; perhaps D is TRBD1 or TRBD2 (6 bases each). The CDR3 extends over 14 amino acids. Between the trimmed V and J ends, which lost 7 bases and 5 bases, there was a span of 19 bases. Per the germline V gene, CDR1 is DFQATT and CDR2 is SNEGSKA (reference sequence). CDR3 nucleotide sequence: TGCAGTGTTTCGTCGAGGGGGGCGTTAGATACGCAGTATTTT. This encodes CSVSSRGALDTQYF.

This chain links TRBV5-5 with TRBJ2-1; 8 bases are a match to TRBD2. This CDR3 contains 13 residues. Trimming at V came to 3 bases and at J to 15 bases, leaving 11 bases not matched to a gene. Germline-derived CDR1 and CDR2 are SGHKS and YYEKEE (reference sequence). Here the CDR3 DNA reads TGTGCCAGCAGCTCCCTAGCGGGTGGGAATCGGTTCTTC. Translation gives CASSSLAGGNRFF.

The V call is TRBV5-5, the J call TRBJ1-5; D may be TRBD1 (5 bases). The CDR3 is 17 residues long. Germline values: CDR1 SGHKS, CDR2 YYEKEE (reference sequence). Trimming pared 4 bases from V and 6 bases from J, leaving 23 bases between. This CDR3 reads CASSPPPWRGNSQPQHF. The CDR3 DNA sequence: TGTGCCAGCAGCCCGCCACCCTGGCGGGGGAATAGTCAGCCCCAGCATTTT.

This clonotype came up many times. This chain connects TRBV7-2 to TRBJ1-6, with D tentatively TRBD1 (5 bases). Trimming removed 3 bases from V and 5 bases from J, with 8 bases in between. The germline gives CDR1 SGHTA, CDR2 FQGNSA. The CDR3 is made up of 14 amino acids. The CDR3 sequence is CASSLARDNSPLHF. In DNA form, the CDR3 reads TGTGCCAGCAGCTTGGCCAGGGATAATTCACCCCTCCACTTT. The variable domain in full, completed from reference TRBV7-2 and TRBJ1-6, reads GAGVSQSPSNKVTEKGKDVELRCDPISGHTALYWYRQSLGQGLEFLIYFQGNSAPDKSGLPSDRFSAERTGGSVSTLTIQRTQQEDSAVYLCASSLARDNSPLHFGNGTRLTVT.